This TCR beta chain was observed in a study of T cells in Graves' hyperthyroidism and ophthalmopathy. This clonotype was seen at least ten times. Amplification yielded TCR beta CDR3 regions, with RNA transcripts as the source. In the first-round RT-PCR of the TCR CDR3, the HTBI primer set was used. TCRdb re-called the multiplex PCR reads with MiXCR, one entry per CDR3 protein. The sample yields a few hundred thousand distinct CDR3 sequences, 15% to 17% seen once. The receptor was isolated from a woman in her 30s with Graves' hyperthyroidism. Sequenced sample: blood.

The CDR3 sequence: CASSLDLGETQYF. CDR3 DNA: TGTGCCAGCAGCTTAGATCTGGGGGAGACCCAGTACTTC. The chain recombines TRBV11-2 with TRBJ2-5; D gene unclear. The germline CDR1 and CDR2 sequences are SGHAT and FQNNGV. This CDR3 is 13 amino acids long. V lost 0 bases to trimming and J lost 5 bases, with 7 bases between them.